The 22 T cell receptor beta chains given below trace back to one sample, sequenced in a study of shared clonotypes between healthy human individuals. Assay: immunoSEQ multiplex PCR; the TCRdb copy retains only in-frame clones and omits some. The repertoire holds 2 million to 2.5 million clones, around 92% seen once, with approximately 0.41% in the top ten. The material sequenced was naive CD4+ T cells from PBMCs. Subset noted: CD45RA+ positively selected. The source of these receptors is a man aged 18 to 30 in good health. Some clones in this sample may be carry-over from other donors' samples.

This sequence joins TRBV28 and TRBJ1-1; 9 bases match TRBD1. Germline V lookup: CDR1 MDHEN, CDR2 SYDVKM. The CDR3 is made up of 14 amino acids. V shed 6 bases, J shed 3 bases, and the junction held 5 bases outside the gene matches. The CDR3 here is CASSHRGRDTEAFF. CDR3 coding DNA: TGTGCCAGCAGCCACAGGGGGCGCGACACTGAAGCTTTCTTT.

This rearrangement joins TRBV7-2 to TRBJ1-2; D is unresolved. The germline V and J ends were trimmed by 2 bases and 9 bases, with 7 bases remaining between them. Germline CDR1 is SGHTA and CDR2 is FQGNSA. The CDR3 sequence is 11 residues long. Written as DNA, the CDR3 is TGTGCCAGCAGCTTAAGTGAAAGCTACACCTTC. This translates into CASSLSESYTF.

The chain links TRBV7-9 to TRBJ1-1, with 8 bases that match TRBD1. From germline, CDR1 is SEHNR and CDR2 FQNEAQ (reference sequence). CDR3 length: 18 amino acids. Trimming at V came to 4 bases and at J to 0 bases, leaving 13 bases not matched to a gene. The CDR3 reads CASSSRTGRTTMNTEAFF. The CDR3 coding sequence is TGTGCCAGCAGCTCACGGACAGGGAGAACCACCATGAACACTGAAGCTTTCTTT.

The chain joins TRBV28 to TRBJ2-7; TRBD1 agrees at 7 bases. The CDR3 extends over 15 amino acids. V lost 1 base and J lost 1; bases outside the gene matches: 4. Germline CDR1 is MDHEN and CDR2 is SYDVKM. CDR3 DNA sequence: TGTGCCAGCAGTTTATCGGGACAGCGTTCCTACGAGCAGTACTTC. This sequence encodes CASSLSGQRSYEQYF.

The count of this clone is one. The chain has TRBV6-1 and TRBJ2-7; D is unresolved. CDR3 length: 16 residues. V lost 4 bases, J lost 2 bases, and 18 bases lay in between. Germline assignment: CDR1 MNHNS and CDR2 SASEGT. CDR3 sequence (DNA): TGTGCCAGCAGTGTCGGACCGCTACCCAGCACCTACGAGCAGTACTTC. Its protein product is CASSVGPLPSTYEQYF.

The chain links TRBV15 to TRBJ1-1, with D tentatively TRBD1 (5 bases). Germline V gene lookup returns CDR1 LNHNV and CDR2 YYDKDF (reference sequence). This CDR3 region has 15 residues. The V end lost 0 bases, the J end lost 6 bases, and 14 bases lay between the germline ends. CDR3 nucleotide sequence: TGTGCCACCAGCAGAGATCGGAGCCTGGGACCTGAAGCTTTCTTT. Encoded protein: CATSRDRSLGPEAFF.

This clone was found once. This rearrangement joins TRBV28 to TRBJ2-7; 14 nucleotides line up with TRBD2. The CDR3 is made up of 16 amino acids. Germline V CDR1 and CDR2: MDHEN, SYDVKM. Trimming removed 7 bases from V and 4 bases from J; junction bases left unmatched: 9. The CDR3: CASTASRLAGGYEQYF. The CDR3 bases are TGTGCCAGCACCGCAAGCCGACTAGCGGGAGGGTACGAGCAGTACTTC.

The CDR3 reads CASSIRTSGTSSYEQYF. CDR3 bases: TGTGCCAGCAGTATAAGGACTAGCGGGACCTCTTCCTACGAGCAGTACTTC. The rearrangement uses TRBV27 and TRBJ2-7; 12 positions match TRBD2. The V gene's germline CDR1 is MNHEY and CDR2 SMNVEV (reference sequence). The V segment lost 5 bases and the J segment 1 base; nucleotides outside the gene matches: 9. The CDR3 sequence is 17 residues long.

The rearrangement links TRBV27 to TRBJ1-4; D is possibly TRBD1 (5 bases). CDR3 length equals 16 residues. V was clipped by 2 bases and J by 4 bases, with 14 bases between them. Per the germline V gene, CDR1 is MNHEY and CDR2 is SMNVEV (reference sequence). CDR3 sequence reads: CASSLGWGKGNEKLFF. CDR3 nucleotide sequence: TGTGCCAGCAGTTTAGGTTGGGGGAAGGGTAATGAAAAACTGTTTTTT. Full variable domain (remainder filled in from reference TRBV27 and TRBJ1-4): EAQVTQNPRYLITVTGKKLTVTCSQNMNHEYMSWYRQDPGLGLRQIYYSMNVEVTDKGDVPEGYKVSRKEKRNFPLILESPSPNQTSLYFCASSLGWGKGNEKLFFGSGTQLSVL.

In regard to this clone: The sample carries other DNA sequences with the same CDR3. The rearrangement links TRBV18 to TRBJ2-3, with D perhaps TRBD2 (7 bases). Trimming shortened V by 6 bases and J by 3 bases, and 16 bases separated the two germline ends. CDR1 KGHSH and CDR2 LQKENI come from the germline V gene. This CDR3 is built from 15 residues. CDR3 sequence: CASSPRAGATDTQYF. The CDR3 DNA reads TGTGCCAGCTCGCCGAGGGCGGGGGCGACAGATACGCAGTATTTT.

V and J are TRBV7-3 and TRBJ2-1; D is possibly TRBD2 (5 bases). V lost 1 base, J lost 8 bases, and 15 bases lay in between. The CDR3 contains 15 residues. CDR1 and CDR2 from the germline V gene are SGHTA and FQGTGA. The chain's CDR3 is CASSLNGQPGDEQFF. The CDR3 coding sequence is TGTGCCAGCAGCTTAAACGGGCAACCCGGGGATGAGCAGTTCTTC.

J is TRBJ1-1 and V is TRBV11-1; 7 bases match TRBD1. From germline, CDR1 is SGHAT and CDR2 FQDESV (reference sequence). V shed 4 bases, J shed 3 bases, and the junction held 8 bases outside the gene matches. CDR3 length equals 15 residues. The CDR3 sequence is CASSSDRALDTEAFF. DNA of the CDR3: TGTGCCAGCAGCTCAGACAGGGCTTTGGACACTGAAGCTTTCTTT.

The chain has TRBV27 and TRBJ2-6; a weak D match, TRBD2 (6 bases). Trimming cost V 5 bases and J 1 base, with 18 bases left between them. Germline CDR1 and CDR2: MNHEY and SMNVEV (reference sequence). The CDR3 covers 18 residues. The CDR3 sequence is CASSPSSPGRSGANVLTF. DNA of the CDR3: TGTGCCAGCAGTCCCTCGTCTCCAGGGAGGTCTGGGGCCAACGTCCTGACTTTC.

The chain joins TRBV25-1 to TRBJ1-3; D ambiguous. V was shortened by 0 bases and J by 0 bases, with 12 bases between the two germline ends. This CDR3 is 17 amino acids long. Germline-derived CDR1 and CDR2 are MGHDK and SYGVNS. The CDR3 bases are TGTGCCAGCAGTGAATATGGCCGATTAAGCTCTGGAAACACCATATATTTT. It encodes CASSEYGRLSSGNTIYF.

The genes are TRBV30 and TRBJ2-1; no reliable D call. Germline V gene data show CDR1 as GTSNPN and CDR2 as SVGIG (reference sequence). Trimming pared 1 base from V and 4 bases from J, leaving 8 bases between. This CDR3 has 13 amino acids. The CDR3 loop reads CAWSGPTYNEQFF. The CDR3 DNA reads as TGTGCCTGGAGTGGCCCGACTTACAATGAGCAGTTCTTC.

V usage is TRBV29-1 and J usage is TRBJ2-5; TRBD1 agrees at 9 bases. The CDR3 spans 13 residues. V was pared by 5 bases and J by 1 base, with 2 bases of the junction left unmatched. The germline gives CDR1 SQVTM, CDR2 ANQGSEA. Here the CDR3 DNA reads TGCAGCGTTTCGGGACAGGGCCAAGAGACCCAGTACTTC. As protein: CSVSGQGQETQYF.

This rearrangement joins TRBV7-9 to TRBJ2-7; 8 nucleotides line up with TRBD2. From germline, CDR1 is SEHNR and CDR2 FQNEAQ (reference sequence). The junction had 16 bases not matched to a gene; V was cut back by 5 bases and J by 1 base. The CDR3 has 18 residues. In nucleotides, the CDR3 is TGTGCCAGCAGCCCCATCGGTCGGGCTAGCGGGTTGTCCTACGAGCAGTACTTC. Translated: CASSPIGRASGLSYEQYF.

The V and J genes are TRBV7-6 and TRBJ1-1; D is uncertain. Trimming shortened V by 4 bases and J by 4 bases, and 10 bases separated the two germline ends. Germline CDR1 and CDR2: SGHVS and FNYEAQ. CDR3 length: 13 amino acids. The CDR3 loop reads CASSSLVATEAFF. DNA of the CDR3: TGTGCCAGCAGCTCCCTTGTGGCCACTGAAGCTTTCTTT. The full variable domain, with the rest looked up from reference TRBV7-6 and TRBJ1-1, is GAGVSQSPRYKVTKRGQDVALRCDPISGHVSLYWYRQALGQGPEFLTYFNYEAQQDKSGLPNDRFSAERPEGSISTLTIQRTEQRDSAMYRCASSSLVATEAFFGQGTRLTVV.

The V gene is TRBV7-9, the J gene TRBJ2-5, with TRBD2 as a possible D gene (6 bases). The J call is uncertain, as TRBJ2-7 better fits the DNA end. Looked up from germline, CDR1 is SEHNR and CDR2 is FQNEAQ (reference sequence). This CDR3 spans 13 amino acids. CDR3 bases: TGTGCCAGCATCCCGACTAGATCTAGCGAGCAGTACTTC. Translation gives CASIPTRSSEQYF.

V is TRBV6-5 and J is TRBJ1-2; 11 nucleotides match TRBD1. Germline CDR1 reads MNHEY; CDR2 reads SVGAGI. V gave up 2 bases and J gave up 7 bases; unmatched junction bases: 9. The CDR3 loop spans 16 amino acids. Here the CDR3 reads CASSYLDSGTGGGYTF. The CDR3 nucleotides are TGTGCCAGCAGTTACCTAGACTCCGGGACAGGGGGTGGCTACACCTTC.

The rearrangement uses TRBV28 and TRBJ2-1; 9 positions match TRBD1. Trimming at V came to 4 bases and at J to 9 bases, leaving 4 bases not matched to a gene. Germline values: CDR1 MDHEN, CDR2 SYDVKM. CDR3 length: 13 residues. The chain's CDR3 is CASSWDRVGEQFF. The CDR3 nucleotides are TGTGCCAGCAGTTGGGACAGGGTGGGTGAGCAGTTCTTC.

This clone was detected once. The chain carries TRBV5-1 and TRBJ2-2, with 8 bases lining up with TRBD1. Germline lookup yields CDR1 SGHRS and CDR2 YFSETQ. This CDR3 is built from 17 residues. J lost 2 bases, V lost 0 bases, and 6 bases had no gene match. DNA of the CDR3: TGCGCCAGCAGCTTGGTTGTCGGGACAGGTAACACCGGGGAGCTGTTTTTT. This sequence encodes CASSLVVGTGNTGELFF.